The TCR beta chain under discussion was sequenced for a study of blood T cell repertoires in COVID-19. Study context: Italy, Spain and the United States were the sources of the convalescent and acute COVID-19 samples.

Trimming stripped 0 bases from V and 5 bases from J, with 7 bases between. Germline V gene lookup returns CDR1 SGDLS and CDR2 YYNGEE. This CDR3 is built from 13 residues. Sequenced by immunoSEQ multiplex PCR; TCRdb stores in-frame clones only, minus some. The table lists some 220,000 clones, 75% to 85% of them singletons. Sequenced material: peripheral blood. The V and J genes are TRBV9 and TRBJ2-3, with D hard to call. The receptor's source is a human donor in a cohort sampled during active COVID-19. The CDR3 region is CASSVVTEDTQYF. Written as DNA, the CDR3 is TGTGCCAGCAGCGTAGTGACTGAAGATACGCAGTATTTT.